The present TCR beta chain was sequenced within a study of blood T cell repertoires in COVID-19. For the study at large: Spain, Italy and the United States supplied samples that represented acute and convalescent COVID-19. The analysed material was cDNA or gDNA that came from T cells, B-cell-depleted T cells, or PBMCs.

Sequencing used immunoSEQ multiplex PCR; TCRdb keeps in-frame clones, though not all of them. The repertoire holds roughly 90,000 clones, with about 87% as singletons. The sequencing sample was made of peripheral blood. The sequence derives from a human donor in a cohort sampled during active COVID-19.

The DNA of the CDR3 is TGTGCCAGCAGCAACCTAGCGGGAGGTTGGAATGAGCAGTTCTTC. Amino acid sequence: CASSNLAGGWNEQFF. This chain connects TRBV7-9 to TRBJ2-1; 11 bases fit TRBD2. Germline V gene sequence: CDR1 SEHNR, CDR2 FQNEAQ (reference sequence). The CDR3 covers 15 residues. V was pared by 5 bases and J by 7 bases, with 7 bases of the junction left unmatched.